Sequencing of this T cell receptor beta chain was carried out in a study of cytomegalovirus exposure and HLA in healthy donors. The germline V gene encodes CDR1 SNHLY and CDR2 FYNNEI. The CDR3 has 13 residues. Trimming stripped 10 bases from V and 2 bases from J, with 11 bases between. Primers: 60 Vbeta forward and 13 Jbeta reverse. The method was immunoSEQ multiplex PCR; TCRdb's version includes in-frame clones alone and lacks a portion of them. In the table there are 200,000 to 250,000 clones, approximately 82% of which are singletons. Study-wide findings and caveats: Most CMV-associated TCR beta chains appeared HLA-restricted in a later analysis. An analysis done earlier found most TCR beta V segments productive about 87% or about 30% of the time. TRBV6-2, TRBV6-3 and some other V segments were unresolvable in 87-base-pair reads.

Worth noting for this clone: The antigen is not known.

This clonotype originated in a male donor in good health and CMV-seronegative. Specimen: PBMCs. The chain couples TRBV2 to TRBJ2-2, with D perhaps TRBD2 (5 bases). The DNA for the CDR3 is TGTGCCACCACTAGGACTAACACCGGGGAGCTGTTTTTT. The encoded protein is CATTRTNTGELFF.